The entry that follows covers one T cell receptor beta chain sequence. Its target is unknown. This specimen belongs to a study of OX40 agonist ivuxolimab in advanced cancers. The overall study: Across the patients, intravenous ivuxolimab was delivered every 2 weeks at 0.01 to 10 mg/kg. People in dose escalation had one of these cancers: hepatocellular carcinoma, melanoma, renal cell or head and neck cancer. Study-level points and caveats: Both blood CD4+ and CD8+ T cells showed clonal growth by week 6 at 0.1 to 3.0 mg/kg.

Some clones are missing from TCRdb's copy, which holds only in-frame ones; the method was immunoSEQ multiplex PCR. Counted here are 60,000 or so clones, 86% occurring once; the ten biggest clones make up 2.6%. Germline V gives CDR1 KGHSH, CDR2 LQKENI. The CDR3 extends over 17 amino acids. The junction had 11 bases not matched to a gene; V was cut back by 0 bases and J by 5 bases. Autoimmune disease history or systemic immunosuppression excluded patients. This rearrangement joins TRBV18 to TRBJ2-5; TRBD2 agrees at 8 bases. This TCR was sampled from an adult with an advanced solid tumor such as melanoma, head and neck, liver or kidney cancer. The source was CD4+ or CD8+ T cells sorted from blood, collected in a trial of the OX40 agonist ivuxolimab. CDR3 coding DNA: TGTGCCAGCTCACCACCTCTAGCGGGCGGGACCTTCGAGACCCAGTACTTC. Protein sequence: CASSPPLAGGTFETQYF. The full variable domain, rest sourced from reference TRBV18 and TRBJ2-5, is NAGVMQNPRHLVRRRGQEARLRCSPMKGHSHVYWYRQLPEEGLKFMVYLQKENIIDESGMPKERFSAEFPKEGPSILRIQQVVRGDSAAYFCASSPPLAGGTFETQYFGPGTRLLVL.